These T cell receptor beta chains were read from a single sample in a study of control samples from healthy donors and cancer patients. Repertoires were generated with immunoSEQ multiplex PCR, while TCRdb's copy carries only in-frame clones and drops some. There are 100,000 to 150,000 clones in the sample; more than 85% occur only once, and about 1.8% lies in the top ten. Sequencing input: blood. The receptors originated from a young man in good health. Both conserved end residues are part of each CDR3. D genes are given only for firm matches. Size is omitted from some rows. Given values are once, few, many or a class for expanded clones.

TRBD1	TRBJ2-7	15	TRBV18	.	CASSRDLDRAYEQYF	TGTGCCAGCTCACGAGATTTGGACAGGGCCTACGAGCAGTACTTC
.	TRBJ2-4	15	TRBV7-9	.	CASSFTGTAKNIQYF	TGTGCCAGCAGCTTCACGGGGACAGCCAAAAACATTCAGTACTTC
.	TRBJ1-5	12	TRBV10-3	few	CAIRTGNQPQHF	TGTGCCATCAGGACAGGAAATCAGCCCCAGCATTTT
.	TRBJ2-2	18	TRBV27	.	CASSFHFGTGANTGELFF	TGTGCCAGCAGTTTCCACTTTGGTACGGGAGCGAACACCGGGGAGCTGTTTTTT
.	TRBJ2-1	16	TRBV18	.	CASSPPSGGRFNEQFF	TGTGCCAGCTCACCCCCGTCAGGAGGCCGGTTCAATGAGCAGTTCTTC
.	TRBJ2-1	16	TRBV27	few	CASSIGSTSSYNEQFF	TGTGCCAGCAGTATCGGGTCGACTTCCTCCTACAATGAGCAGTTCTTC
.	TRBJ1-1	14	TRBV19	.	CASSRTQMNTEAFF	TGTGCCAGTAGTCGGACACAGATGAACACTGAAGCTTTCTTT
.	TRBJ2-2	16	TRBV5-6	.	CASSLWYRRNTGELFF	TGTGCCAGCAGCTTGTGGTACAGGAGGAACACCGGGGAGCTGTTTTTT
TRBD1	TRBJ1-3	16	TRBV19	.	CASSGGGLTTGNTIYF	TGTGCCAGCTCAGGGGGGGGGCTTACGACTGGAAACACCATATATTTT
TRBD2	TRBJ2-1	14	TRBV7-3	once	CASSPHGAGVEQFF	TGTGCCAGCAGCCCCCATGGAGCGGGGGTCGAGCAGTTCTTC
TRBD2	TRBJ2-1	20	TRBV19	once	CASRLDPGLAGSLASAKQFF	TGTGCCAGTAGACTGGATCCTGGACTAGCGGGAAGCTTGGCGTCTGCAAAGCAGTTCTTC